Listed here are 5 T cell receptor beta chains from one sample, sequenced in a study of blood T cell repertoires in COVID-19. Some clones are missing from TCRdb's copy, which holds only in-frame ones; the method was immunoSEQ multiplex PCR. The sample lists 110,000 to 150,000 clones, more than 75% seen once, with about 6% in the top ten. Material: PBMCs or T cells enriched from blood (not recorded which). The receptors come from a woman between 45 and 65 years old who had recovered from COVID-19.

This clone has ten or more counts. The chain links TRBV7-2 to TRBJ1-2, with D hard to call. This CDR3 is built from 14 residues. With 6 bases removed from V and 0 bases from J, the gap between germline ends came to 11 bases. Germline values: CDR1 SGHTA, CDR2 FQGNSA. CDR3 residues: CASSPRGPNYGYTF. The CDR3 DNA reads TGTGCCAGCAGTCCCCGTGGGCCTAACTATGGCTACACCTTC.

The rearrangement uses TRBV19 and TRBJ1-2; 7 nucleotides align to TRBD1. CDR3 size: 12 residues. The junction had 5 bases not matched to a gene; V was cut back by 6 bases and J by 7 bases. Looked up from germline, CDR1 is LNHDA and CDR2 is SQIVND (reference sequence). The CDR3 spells CASRQTGLGYTF. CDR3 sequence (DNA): TGTGCCAGTAGACAGACAGGGCTTGGCTACACCTTC.

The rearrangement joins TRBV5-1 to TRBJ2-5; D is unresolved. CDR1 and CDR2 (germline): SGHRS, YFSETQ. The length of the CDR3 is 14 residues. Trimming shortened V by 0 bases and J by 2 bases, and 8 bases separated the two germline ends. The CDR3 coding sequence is TGCGCCAGCAGCTTGGGACAAGGACAAGAGACCCAGTACTTC. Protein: CASSLGQGQETQYF.

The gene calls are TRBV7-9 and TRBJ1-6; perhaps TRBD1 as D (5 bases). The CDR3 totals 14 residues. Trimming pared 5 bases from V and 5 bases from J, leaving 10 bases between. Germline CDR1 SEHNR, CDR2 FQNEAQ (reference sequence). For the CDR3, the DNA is TGTGCCAGCAGCACCCAGGGAAATAATTCACCCCTCCACTTT. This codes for CASSTQGNNSPLHF.

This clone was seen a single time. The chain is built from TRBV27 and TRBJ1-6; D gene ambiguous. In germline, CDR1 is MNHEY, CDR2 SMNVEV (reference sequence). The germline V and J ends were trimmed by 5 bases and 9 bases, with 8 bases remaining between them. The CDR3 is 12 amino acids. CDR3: CASSPRGSPLHF. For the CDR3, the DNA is TGTGCCAGCAGTCCTCGGGGTTCACCCCTCCACTTT.